The 19 T cell receptor beta chains in this list originate from one sample, sequenced in a study of cytomegalovirus exposure and HLA in healthy donors. Vbeta (60) and Jbeta (13) primers were used in the PCR. The assay was immunoSEQ multiplex PCR, and TCRdb's table has in-frame clones only and misses some. Here the sample spans about 140,000 clones, more than 60% being singletons. The sequenced material came from PBMCs. These TCRs come from a man aged 40-55 years in good health and CMV-seronegative.

The chain links TRBV19 to TRBJ2-3; 10 bases fit TRBD2. Germline V lookup: CDR1 LNHDA, CDR2 SQIVND (reference sequence). V lost 9 bases and J lost 1; bases outside the gene matches: 1. The CDR3 length is 13 residues. CDR3 sequence reads: CASGLAGTDTQYF. DNA for the CDR3: TGTGCCAGCGGACTAGCGGGCACAGATACGCAGTATTTT.

The table lists this clone with a few counts. J is TRBJ1-2 and V is TRBV30; D ambiguous. V gave up 2 bases and J gave up 8 bases, with 12 bases separating them. Germline-derived CDR1 and CDR2 are GTSNPN and SVGIG (reference sequence). The CDR3 is made up of 12 amino acids. For the CDR3, the DNA is TGTGCCTGGAGTAGACAAGTTGGGGGCTACACCTTC. Translated: CAWSRQVGGYTF. The full variable domain, completed using reference TRBV30 and TRBJ1-2, is SQTIHQWPATLVQPVGSPLSLECTVEGTSNPNLYWYRQAAGRGLQLLFYSVGIGQISSEVPQNLSASRPQDRQFILSSKKLLLSDSGFYLCAWSRQVGGYTFGSGTRLTVV.

In this sample, this clone turned up a few times. The chain links TRBV7-8 to TRBJ1-5, with D possibly matching TRBD1 (6 bases). The germline V gene encodes CDR1 SGHVS and CDR2 FQNEAQ. The ends were cut back, 3 bases at V and 6 bases at J, with 12 bases in the middle. CDR3 size: 14 residues. The CDR3 spells CASSLAGVVQPQHF. CDR3 nucleotide sequence: TGTGCCAGCAGCTTGGCAGGGGTGGTTCAGCCCCAGCATTTT.

This clone appeared once. The CDR3 coding sequence is TGTGCCAGCAGCGCCACAGGGGAACCGAACACCGGGGAGCTGTTTTTT. Translated, it gives CASSATGEPNTGELFF. V is TRBV7-3 and J is TRBJ2-2, with TRBD1 matching 7 bases. The V gene's germline CDR1 is SGHTA and CDR2 FQGTGA. J gave up 0 bases and V 5 bases, and 6 bases lay outside the gene matches. This CDR3 contains 16 residues. Based on the CDR3 plus reference TRBV7-3 and TRBJ2-2, the full variable domain is GAGVSQTPSNKVTEKGKYVELRCDPISGHTALYWYRQSLGQGPEFLIYFQGTGAADDSGLPNDRFFAVRPEGSVSTLKIQRTERGDSAVYLCASSATGEPNTGELFFGEGSRLTVL.

The gene calls are TRBV7-2 and TRBJ1-1, with D unresolved. CDR1 SGHTA and CDR2 FQGNSA come from the germline V gene. With 2 bases removed from V and 8 bases from J, the gap between germline ends came to 9 bases. The CDR3 loop spans 12 amino acids. DNA for the CDR3: TGTGCCAGCAGCTTAATGAGGGCCGAAGCTTTCTTT. This sequence encodes CASSLMRAEAFF. Full variable domain (remainder filled in from reference TRBV7-2 and TRBJ1-1): GAGVSQSPSNKVTEKGKDVELRCDPISGHTALYWYRQSLGQGLEFLIYFQGNSAPDKSGLPSDRFSAERTGGSVSTLTIQRTQQEDSAVYLCASSLMRAEAFFGQGTRLTVV.

This clone has just a few counts. The chain recombines TRBV2 with TRBJ2-7, with a tentative D call TRBD1 (6 bases). Trimming shortened V by 5 bases and J by 2 bases, and 10 bases separated the two germline ends. This CDR3 region has 13 residues. CDR1 is SNHLY, CDR2 FYNNEI, per germline. The CDR3: CASSWDITYEQYF. CDR3 sequence (DNA): TGTGCCAGCAGTTGGGACATTACCTACGAGCAGTACTTC.

This clone was counted between two and nine times. The chain recombines TRBV4-2 with TRBJ1-2; no clear D. This CDR3 comprises 18 residues. V lost 0 bases to trimming and J lost 1 base, with 18 bases between them. Germline V gene sequence: CDR1 LGHNA, CDR2 YNFKEQ. The CDR3 region has the DNA TGTGCCAGCAGCCAAGATCGGGAGGGAACCCGGTTTAACTATGGCTACACCTTC. Translating it yields CASSQDREGTRFNYGYTF.

The chain combines TRBV27 with TRBJ1-4; possible D gene TRBD1, 5 bases. V was cut by 2 bases and J by 13 bases, with 20 bases left in between. The CDR3 is 15 residues long. The V gene's germline CDR1 is MNHEY and CDR2 SMNVEV (reference sequence). The CDR3 protein is CASSLNYGGLGRLFF. The DNA for the CDR3 is TGTGCCAGCAGTTTAAATTACGGGGGACTTGGCCGACTGTTTTTT.

The rearrangement joins TRBV28 to TRBJ1-6; the D is unclear. V was cut by 7 bases and J by 7 bases, with 14 bases left in between. CDR3 length equals 14 residues. The germline gives CDR1 MDHEN, CDR2 SYDVKM. The chain's CDR3 is CASIRVSQNSPLHF. The CDR3 DNA follows: TGTGCCAGCATCCGGGTTTCCCAAAATTCACCCCTCCACTTT.

This clone was recorded once. The chain combines TRBV27 with TRBJ1-6; 7 bases match TRBD1. The CDR3 runs 14 residues. Germline V lookup: CDR1 MNHEY, CDR2 SMNVEV (reference sequence). The V segment lost 3 bases and the J segment 9 bases; nucleotides outside the gene matches: 5. The CDR3 coding sequence is TGTGCCAGCAGTTTGCCAGGGGGAACTTCACCCCTCCACTTT. Its protein is CASSLPGGTSPLHF.

The chain couples TRBV10-1 to TRBJ1-2; 9 nucleotides agree with TRBD1. CDR1 WNHNN and CDR2 SYGVQD come from the germline V gene (reference sequence). V lost 5 bases, J lost 11 bases, and 9 bases stayed unmatched. The CDR3 length is 13 residues. The DNA of the CDR3 is TGCGCCAGCAGTCCAGGGACAGGGTTGGGGTACACCTTC. Protein product: CASSPGTGLGYTF.

V gene TRBV21-1 combines with J gene TRBJ2-5; the table calls TRBD2, which could not be checked here. TRBV21-1 is designated a pseudogene. The length of the CDR3 is 14 residues. The CDR3 DNA sequence: TGTGCCAGCAGCTCGCCGGGGTCTGGAGAGACCCAGTACTTC. Translation: CASSSPGSGETQYF.

In this sample, this clone turned up a few times. The chain employs TRBV5-4 and TRBJ1-3; a weak D match, TRBD1 (5 bases). The CDR3 extends over 15 amino acids. Trimming stripped 0 bases from V and 0 bases from J, with 7 bases between. The germline CDR1 and CDR2 sequences are SGHNT and YYREEE (reference sequence). In nucleotides, the CDR3 is TGTGCCAGCAGCTTGGAGGGGATCTCTGGAAACACCATATATTTT. It yields the protein CASSLEGISGNTIYF.

The chain combines TRBV11-3 with TRBJ2-3, with 11 bases fitting TRBD1. The V gene end was trimmed by 0 bases and the J gene end by 3 bases; junction bases not matched to a gene: 8. The length of the CDR3 is 18 residues. CDR1 is SGHNT, CDR2 YENEEA, per germline. CDR3 nucleotide sequence: TGTGCCAGCAGCTTAGATGCAGGGGGGACAGGGGGAACAGATACGCAGTATTTT. Translating gives CASSLDAGGTGGTDTQYF.

This clone was found a few times. The chain carries TRBV30 and TRBJ2-3; D might be TRBD1 (6 bases). CDR1 and CDR2 (germline): GTSNPN, SVGIG (reference sequence). Trimming took off 1 base at V and 4 bases at J, with 15 bases between the two ends. This CDR3 is built from 15 residues. This CDR3 is CAWSAGTRGADTQYF. The CDR3 nucleotides read TGTGCCTGGAGTGCAGGGACAAGAGGCGCAGATACGCAGTATTTT.

This chain links TRBV4-3 with TRBJ2-2, with 12 bases fitting TRBD1. This CDR3 contains 16 residues. The germline V gene encodes CDR1 LGHNA and CDR2 YSLEER. Unmatched junction bases numbered 3, after V lost 0 bases and J lost 7 bases. The DNA for the CDR3 is TGCGCCAGCAGCCAAGATGGGACAGGGGGCTTCGGGGAGCTGTTTTTT. Its translation: CASSQDGTGGFGELFF.

The chain employs TRBV7-3 and TRBJ2-7; D is possibly TRBD1 (6 bases). V gave up 1 base and J gave up 6 bases, with 10 bases separating them. From germline, CDR1 is SGHTA and CDR2 FQGTGA. The CDR3 consists of 13 residues. CDR3 in amino acids: CASSLKAGAEQYF. Written as DNA, the CDR3 is TGTGCCAGCAGCTTAAAGGCAGGGGCCGAGCAGTACTTC.

The CDR3 here is CASSATGIQETQYF. The CDR3 nucleotides read TGTGCCAGCAGTGCGACAGGAATCCAAGAGACCCAGTACTTC. J is TRBJ2-5 and V is TRBV28; possible D gene TRBD1, 6 bases. V was shortened by 5 bases and J by 1 base, with 11 bases between the two germline ends. Germline values: CDR1 MDHEN, CDR2 SYDVKM. The CDR3 has 14 residues. The full variable domain, completed using reference TRBV28 and TRBJ2-5, is DVKVTQSSRYLVKRTGEKVFLECVQDMDHENMFWYRQDPGLGLRLIYFSYDVKMKEKGDIPEGYSVSREKKERFSLILESASTNQTSMYLCASSATGIQETQYFGPGTRLLVL.

CDR3 region: CSVVGASETQYF. The CDR3 coding sequence is TGCAGCGTTGTAGGGGCCTCAGAGACCCAGTACTTC. This chain connects TRBV29-1 to TRBJ2-5; tentatively, D is TRBD1 (5 bases). This CDR3 has 12 amino acids. Trimming removed 4 bases from V and 4 bases from J, with 10 bases in between. Germline CDR1 and CDR2: SQVTM and ANQGSEA.